This record covers a single T cell receptor (beta chain). Its cognate antigen is unknown. This CDR3 has 13 residues. The V gene lost 8 bases and the J gene lost 2 bases, with 9 bases spanning the gap. CDR1 is MNHNY and CDR2 is SVGAGI in the germline V gene (reference sequence). The data derive from a study of PD-L1 blockade in urothelial cancer. Measured with immunoSEQ multiplex PCR; TCRdb has only the in-frame clones, and not every one. The repertoire consists of 100,000 to 150,000 clones, with approximately 84% occurring once and the leading ten covering 2.5% to 4%. Whole-study findings and limits: Clonality of blood TCR below the median before treatment predicted better survival.

Stated time point: pretreatment peripheral blood. Each patient presented with locally advanced or metastatic urothelial carcinoma. The V and J genes are TRBV6-6 and TRBJ2-2; tentatively, D is TRBD2 (5 bases). Sequenced here: PBMCs, sampled around atezolizumab (anti-PD-L1) treatment. The sequence derives from a man in his fifties or sixties with urothelial cancer. The CDR3 loop reads CASGLINTGELFF. CDR3 nucleotide sequence: TGTGCCAGCGGACTGATTAACACCGGGGAGCTGTTTTTT.